This T cell receptor (beta chain) was recovered during a study of blood T cell repertoires in COVID-19. Study details: Recovered status applied to Cohort 3 donors who had two consecutive negative PCRs. It also applied to those with clearance or with symptom resolution. COVID-19 samples from acute and convalescent phases originated in the United States, Italy and Spain. T cells, B-cell-depleted T cells, or PBMCs supplied cDNA or gDNA.

Cohort allocation depended upon clinical history that participants reported. V was pared by 5 bases and J by 2 bases, with 12 bases of the junction left unmatched. Germline V lookup: CDR1 SEHNR, CDR2 FQNEAQ (reference sequence). The CDR3 contains 16 residues. Produced via immunoSEQ multiplex PCR; TCRdb's table is partial and in-frame only. The sample contains 400,000 or so clones, 70% to 90% of which appear only once. This receptor was identified in a man aged 35 to 55 in a cohort exposed to, infected with or recovered from COVID-19 (not recorded which). Sequencing was done on a sample of PBMCs or T cells enriched from blood (not recorded which). This chain links TRBV7-9 with TRBJ2-7; 7 bases match TRBD2. This CDR3 is CASSAKPGTTAYEQYF. In DNA form, the CDR3 reads TGTGCCAGCAGCGCAAAGCCCGGGACTACCGCCTACGAGCAGTACTTC.